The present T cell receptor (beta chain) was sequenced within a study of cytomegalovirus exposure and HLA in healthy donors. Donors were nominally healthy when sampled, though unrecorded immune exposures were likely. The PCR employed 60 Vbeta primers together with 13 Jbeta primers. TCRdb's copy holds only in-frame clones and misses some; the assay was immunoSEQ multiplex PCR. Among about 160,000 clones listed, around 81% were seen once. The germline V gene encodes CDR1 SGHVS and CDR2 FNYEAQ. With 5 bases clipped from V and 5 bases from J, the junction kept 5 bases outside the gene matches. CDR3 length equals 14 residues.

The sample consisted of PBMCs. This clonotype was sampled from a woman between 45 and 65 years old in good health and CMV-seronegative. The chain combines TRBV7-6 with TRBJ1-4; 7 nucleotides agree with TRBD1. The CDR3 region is CASSPGGLNEKLFF. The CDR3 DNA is TGTGCCAGCAGCCCAGGGGGATTGAATGAAAAACTGTTTTTT.